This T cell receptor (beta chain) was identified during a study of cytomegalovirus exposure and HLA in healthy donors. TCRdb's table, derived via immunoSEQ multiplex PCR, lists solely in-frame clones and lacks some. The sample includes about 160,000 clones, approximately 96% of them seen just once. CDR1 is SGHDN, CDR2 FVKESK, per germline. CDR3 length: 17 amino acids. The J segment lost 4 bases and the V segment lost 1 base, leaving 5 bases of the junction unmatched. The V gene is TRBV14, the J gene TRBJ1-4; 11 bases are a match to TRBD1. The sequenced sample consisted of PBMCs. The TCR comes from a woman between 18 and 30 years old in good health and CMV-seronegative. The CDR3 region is CASSQAPGTGGNEKLFF. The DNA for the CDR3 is TGTGCCAGCAGCCAAGCCCCCGGGACAGGGGGTAATGAAAAACTGTTTTTT. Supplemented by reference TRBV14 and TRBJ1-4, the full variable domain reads EAGVTQFPSHSVIEKGQTVTLRCDPISGHDNLYWYRRVMGKEIKFLLHFVKESKQDESGMPNNRFLAERTGGTYSTLKVQPAELEDSGVYFCASSQAPGTGGNEKLFFGSGTQLSVL.